The 5 T cell receptor beta chains listed next were all sequenced from one sample in a study of blood T cell repertoires in COVID-19. Sequencing was performed with immunoSEQ multiplex PCR; in TCRdb, only in-frame clones are kept and a portion is missing. Among under 95,000 clones listed, roughly 85% were seen once. The sequenced sample was peripheral blood. The receptor set was obtained from a human donor in a cohort sampled during active COVID-19.

The chain is built from TRBV18 and TRBJ2-7; 10 bases fit TRBD2. The V gene's germline CDR1 is KGHSH and CDR2 LQKENI. The CDR3 totals 15 residues. With V trimmed by 5 bases and J by 0 bases, 4 bases remained unmatched. The CDR3 DNA follows: TGTGCCAGCTCAAGAGCGGGAGGGAGCTCCTACGAGCAGTACTTC. Translating gives CASSRAGGSSYEQYF.

To note about this clone: This sample also contains other DNA sequences that code for the same CDR3. The chain links TRBV11-2 to TRBJ1-3; D ambiguous. Trimming pared 5 bases from V and 0 bases from J, leaving 8 bases between. Germline V gene sequence: CDR1 SGHAT, CDR2 FQNNGV. The CDR3 has 14 residues. In nucleotides, the CDR3 is TGTGCCAGCAGCCCGAGGCTCTCTGGAAACACCATATATTTT. It codes for CASSPRLSGNTIYF.

V is TRBV7-9 and J is TRBJ1-5; D is perhaps TRBD1 (5 bases). This CDR3 region has 15 residues. V was shortened by 5 bases and J by 2 bases, with 13 bases between the two germline ends. Germline CDR1 reads SEHNR; CDR2 reads FQNEAQ (reference sequence). DNA of the CDR3: TGTGCCAGCAGCCCCCCAGGGATCGGCAATCAGCCCCAGCATTTT. It codes for CASSPPGIGNQPQHF. The variable domain in full, completed from reference TRBV7-9 and TRBJ1-5, reads DTGVSQNPRHKITKRGQNVTFRCDPISEHNRLYWYRQTLGQGPEFLTYFQNEAQLEKSRLLSDRFSAERPKGSFSTLEIQRTEQGDSAMYLCASSPPGIGNQPQHFGDGTRLSIL.

The chain couples TRBV19 to TRBJ2-7; D perhaps matches TRBD1 (5 bases). This CDR3 spans 13 amino acids. Germline loops: CDR1 LNHDA, CDR2 SQIVND (reference sequence). The germline V and J ends were trimmed by 3 bases and 1 base, with 7 bases remaining between them. CDR3 in amino acids: CASSIHRSYEQYF. The CDR3 DNA reads as TGTGCCAGTAGTATTCACAGGTCCTACGAGCAGTACTTC. The complete variable domain, with remaining parts taken from reference TRBV19 and TRBJ2-7, reads DGGITQSPKYLFRKEGQNVTLSCEQNLNHDAMYWYRQDPGQGLRLIYYSQIVNDFQKGDIAEGYSVSREKKESFPLTVTSAQKNPTAFYLCASSIHRSYEQYFGPGTRLTVT.

This clone was observed once. This sequence joins TRBV5-1 and TRBJ2-5; 9 bases are a match to TRBD1. With V trimmed by 4 bases and J by 1 base, 14 bases remained unmatched. CDR3 length: 18 residues. Germline-derived CDR1 and CDR2 are SGHRS and YFSETQ. The DNA of the CDR3 is TGCGCCAGCAGCCCGGGGGGCGGGACAGGGAGACTCCAAGAGACCCAGTACTTC. This translates into CASSPGGGTGRLQETQYF.